At least ten counts were recorded for the clone carrying this TCR beta chain. Between the trimmed V and J ends, which lost 6 bases and 5 bases, there was a span of 16 bases. Germline loops: CDR1 MDHEN, CDR2 SYDVKM. This CDR3 comprises 14 residues. Time point reported: newly diagnosed GD, antithyroid drugs for less than 3 months. From PBMCs, RNA was extracted and then used to make the TCR library. This sample was included in a study of regulatory T cells in long-lasting Graves disease. To make TCR beta libraries, researchers used iRepertoire HTBI primers and Arm-PCR of CDR3 regions. TCRdb itself ran the multiplex PCR reads through MiXCR, one entry per CDR3 protein. Of approximately 440,000 distinct CDR3 sequences in the sample, 16% were seen once. The data also belong to a second study, concerning T cells in Graves' hyperthyroidism and ophthalmopathy. That investigation notes: Before onset, by a median of approximately 6.8 months, the model predicted ophthalmopathy.

This chain joins TRBV28 and TRBJ2-5; tentative D call: TRBD2 (5 bases). The source is a man aged 35-49 years with Graves disease. The material sequenced was peripheral blood mononuclear cells (PBMCs), taken at new diagnosis, from a patient treated with antithyroid drugs. CDR3 bases: TGTGCCAGCAGGGACGTCAAGGGAGTTGAGACCCAGTACTTC. Residues: CASRDVKGVETQYF. Together with reference TRBV28 and TRBJ2-5, the CDR3 gives the full variable domain: DVKVTQSSRYLVKRTGEKVFLECVQDMDHENMFWYRQDPGLGLRLIYFSYDVKMKEKGDIPEGYSVSREKKERFSLILESASTNQTSMYLCASRDVKGVETQYFGPGTRLLVL.